In this sample, the clone carrying this T cell receptor beta chain turned up once. This sample is drawn from a study of post-analysis software for immune sequencing data. Looking at the study overall: Relapsing-remitting, secondary progressive and progressive-relapsing multiple sclerosis were all included among the disease courses.

Unique molecular identifiers had been added to the TCR beta cDNA libraries. TCRdb recomputed calls from the PCR reads with MiXCR, one row per CDR3 protein. The sample contains hundreds of thousands of distinct CDR3 sequences, roughly 30% of which appear only once. Sequenced: blood. This clonotype originated in a girl aged 10 to 17 with multiple sclerosis.

The DNA for the CDR3 is TGTGCCACTACCTTTGTGGCCGGGGAGCTGTTTTTT. Residues: CATTFVAGELFF. The rearrangement uses TRBV7-9 and TRBJ2-2; D remains unclear. The CDR3 loop spans 12 amino acids. V was clipped by 10 bases and J by 6 bases, with 12 bases between them. Per germline, CDR1 SEHNR and CDR2 FQNEAQ (reference sequence).